This T cell receptor (beta chain) was observed in a study of OX40 agonist ivuxolimab in advanced cancers. Study details: Ivuxolimab, an antibody acting as an agonist of OX40 (CD134), was used to treat patients. Participants could have had prior anti-PD-1, anti-PD-L1 or anti-CTLA-4 therapy, and around 40% had some.

Assay used: immunoSEQ multiplex PCR; TCRdb lists only in-frame clones, some missing. The repertoire includes around 94,000 clones, around 91% of them detected once, and about 0.89% sits in the top ten. V lost 4 bases, J lost 4 bases, and 6 bases stayed unmatched. Germline V CDR1 and CDR2: SGHRS, YFSETQ. The CDR3 length is 14 residues. Source: CD4+ or CD8+ T cells sorted from blood, taken in a trial of the OX40 agonist ivuxolimab. The J gene is TRBJ1-1, the V gene TRBV5-1; 8 nucleotides align to TRBD1. This TCR was recovered from an adult with an advanced solid tumor such as melanoma, head and neck, liver or kidney cancer. The CDR3 reads CASSPQGAATEAFF. CDR3 nucleotides: TGCGCCAGCAGCCCCCAGGGGGCGGCCACTGAAGCTTTCTTT.